The sequence of this TCR beta chain was determined in a study of OX40 agonist ivuxolimab in advanced cancers. Method: immunoSEQ multiplex PCR; TCRdb's copy keeps in-frame clones and lacks some. The profile covers over 45,000 clones, with more than 85% appearing a single time and around a third taken by the ten largest. The CDR3 is 15 amino acids. V was cut by 0 bases and J by 2 bases, with 11 bases left in between. CDR1 and CDR2 (germline): PRHDT, FYEKMQ (reference sequence). Material: CD4+ or CD8+ T cells sorted from blood, obtained in a trial of the OX40 agonist ivuxolimab. This rearrangement joins TRBV13 to TRBJ2-7, with D possibly matching TRBD2 (7 bases). The source is an adult with an advanced solid tumor such as melanoma, head and neck, liver or kidney cancer. CDR3 protein: CASSLGAGATYEQYF. The CDR3 DNA follows: TGTGCCAGCAGCTTAGGGGCGGGGGCCACCTACGAGCAGTACTTC.